A selection of T cell receptor beta chains follows, all from one sample in a study of blood T cell repertoires in COVID-19. Method: immunoSEQ multiplex PCR; TCRdb's copy keeps in-frame clones and lacks some. The sample comprises 95,000 to 150,000 clones, roughly 79% of which are singletons, and roughly 25% rests with the top ten. Input material: peripheral blood. The receptors derive from a human donor in a cohort sampled during active COVID-19. Both conserved end residues are part of each CDR3. Each record gives: V gene, J gene, D gene, clone size, CDR3 DNA, CDR3 protein. D genes are given only for firm matches. Size is stated for part of the rows, as once, few or many counts, or as a class when the clone is expanded.

TRBV7-2	TRBJ1-6	-	-	TGTGCCAGCAGCTCCGCGCCCCAGGGAGGAGCCTATAATTCACCCCTCCACTTT	CASSSAPQGGAYNSPLHF
TRBV19	TRBJ1-3	-	-	TGTGCCAGTAGTATCGGGGGGCTCTCTGGAAACACCATATATTTT	CASSIGGLSGNTIYF
TRBV24-1	TRBJ2-2	-	once	TGTGCCACCAGTGATTTTCCTTGGACAGCCATGAACACCGGGGAGCTGTTTTTT	CATSDFPWTAMNTGELFF
TRBV19	TRBJ2-2	-	few	TGTGCCAGTAGCTCGGGGGAGAACACCGGGGAGCTGTTTTTT	CASSSGENTGELFF
TRBV18	TRBJ1-5	TRBD1	-	TGTGCCAGCTCACCATTGGGACAGACAAGCAATCAGCCCCAGCATTTT	CASSPLGQTSNQPQHF
TRBV30	TRBJ1-5	TRBD1	many	TGTGCCTGGAGTTCCGCCGGGACAGACAATCAGCCCCAGCATTTT	CAWSSAGTDNQPQHF
TRBV4-3	TRBJ2-3	TRBD2	-	TGCGCCAGCAGCCCTACTCTAGCGGGAGGGGATACGCAGTATTTT	CASSPTLAGGDTQYF
TRBV5-6	TRBJ1-4	TRBD1	-	TGTGCCAGCAGCGAAACAGGGGGCGACGAAAAACTGTTTTTT	CASSETGGDEKLFF
TRBV4-2	TRBJ1-1	TRBD1	-	TGTGCCAGCAGCCAAGGAGGACAGGGAGCTTACACTGAAGCTTTCTTT	CASSQGGQGAYTEAFF
TRBV6-5	TRBJ1-1	TRBD1	-	TGTGCCAGCGCAAAACAGGGGGTAAACACTGAAGCTTTCTTT	CASAKQGVNTEAFF
TRBV30	TRBJ2-5	-	-	TGTGCCTGGAGTGCCCCCCGACTAGGGGTAGAGACCCAGTACTTC	CAWSAPRLGVETQYF
TRBV3-1/TRBV3-2	TRBJ2-7	TRBD2	-	TGTGCCAGCAGCCAAGAGACCCCGGGGGGGCCATCCTACGAGCAGTACTTC	CASSQETPGGPSYEQYF
TRBV27	TRBJ2-3	-	-	TGTGCCAGCAGTTTAGCGGGACTCTCCCCAGATACGCAGTATTTT	CASSLAGLSPDTQYF
TRBV19	TRBJ2-5	TRBD2	once	TGTGCCAGTAGTGTGACGACTAGCGGGAGTCTAGAGACCCAGTACTTC	CASSVTTSGSLETQYF
TRBV11-2	TRBJ2-5	TRBD1	-	TGTGCCAGCAGCTCCCGGACAGGGGCAGTGGAGACCCAGTACTTC	CASSSRTGAVETQYF
TRBV28	TRBJ1-5	TRBD1	few	TGTGCCAGCAGTCTTTTGACAGGGAGTACCCAGCATTTT	CASSLLTGSTQHF
TRBV18	TRBJ1-6	TRBD1	-	TGTGCCAGCTCTCTCGGACAGGGGAGGGAGTCACCCCTCCACTTT	CASSLGQGRESPLHF
TRBV29-1	TRBJ2-7	-	-	TGCAGCGCTACGATCGACAGCTACGAGCAGTACTTC	CSATIDSYEQYF
TRBV19	TRBJ2-5	-	-	TGTGCCAGTAGTGAGGGACAAGCATACCAAGAGACCCAGTACTTC	CASSEGQAYQETQYF
TRBV27	TRBJ2-2	TRBD2	-	TGTGCCAGCAGTGGACTAGCGGGAGTTCACGGGGAGCTGTTTTTT	CASSGLAGVHGELFF
TRBV7-3	TRBJ1-1	TRBD1	-	TGTGCCAGCAGCTGGAGACAGGGCTCTGAAGCTTTCTTT	CASSWRQGSEAFF
TRBV6-5	TRBJ1-4	TRBD1	-	TGTGCCAGCAGTTTCGGGACAGTAGAAGGAGAAAAACTGTTTTTT	CASSFGTVEGEKLFF
TRBV19	TRBJ1-2	-	few	TGTGCCAGTAGTTCCCCCCAGGGTAACTATGGCTACACCTTC	CASSSPQGNYGYTF
TRBV7-2	TRBJ2-1	-	-	TGTGCCAGCAGCTTAGGGGACAAGGGATACAATGAGCAGTTCTTC	CASSLGDKGYNEQFF
TRBV4-1	TRBJ1-4	-	-	TGCGCCAGCAGCCAAGTTCAGAATAATAATGAAAAACTGTTTTTT	CASSQVQNNNEKLFF
TRBV10-3	TRBJ2-3	-	-	TGTGCCATCAGTGAGAGGGGGGGATCCAGGGCAGATACGCAGTATTTT	CAISERGGSRADTQYF
TRBV5-6	TRBJ1-6	-	-	TGTGCCAGCAGCTCGCGTCTTAATTCACCCCTCCACTTT	CASSSRLNSPLHF
TRBV2	TRBJ2-2	TRBD2	once	TGTGCCAGCAGCGCAGCGGGGGGGACCGGGGAGCTGTTTTTT	CASSAAGGTGELFF
TRBV7-2	TRBJ2-7	TRBD2	few	TGTGCCAGCAGCCCCTCGGGCAGCGGGGGCTGGGATTACGAGCAGTACTTC	CASSPSGSGGWDYEQYF
TRBV5-1	TRBJ2-1	TRBD2	-	TGCGCCAGCACCACCCTGACTAGCGGAGGTTCCTACAATGAGCAGTTCTTC	CASTTLTSGGSYNEQFF
TRBV5-6	TRBJ2-2	-	-	TGTGCCAGCAGCTTGCGAGGAGGCGCCGGGGAGCTGTTTTTT	CASSLRGGAGELFF
TRBV5-6	TRBJ1-1	-	-	TGTGCCAGCAGCTTGGCGACAGGATGGGACACTGAAGCTTTCTTT	CASSLATGWDTEAFF
TRBV19	TRBJ1-4	-	few	TGTGCCAGTCACCCAGGGCCGGTTTCTAATGAAAAACTGTTTTTT	CASHPGPVSNEKLFF
TRBV6-6	TRBJ2-1	TRBD2	-	TGTGCCAGCACCGGAAGATCAAGCGGGGGCTACAATGAGCAGTTCTTC	CASTGRSSGGYNEQFF
TRBV11-2	TRBJ2-7	-	-	TGTGCCAGCAGCTCCTGGGACAAAAGGGGCTCCTACGAGCAGTACTTC	CASSSWDKRGSYEQYF
TRBV3-1/TRBV3-2	TRBJ2-5	-	-	TGTGCCAGCAGCCAAGTGTCAGCGGGGACACCTCGGGGAGAGACCCAGTACTTC	CASSQVSAGTPRGETQYF
TRBV24-1	TRBJ2-2	TRBD2	-	TGTGCCACCAGTGATTTATTTCCCGGCGGCCTAGCGGGAGAATGGGGGGTCGGCACCGGGGAGCTGTTTTTT	CATSDLFPGGLAGEWGVGTGELFF
TRBV6-2/TRBV6-3	TRBJ1-1	-	-	TGTGCCAGCAGTTATGGGGGGTATCGTATGAACACTGAAGCTTTCTTT	CASSYGGYRMNTEAFF
TRBV6-5	TRBJ2-2	-	once	TGTGCCAGCAAGGGGGCGGGGGGCACCGGGGAGCTGTTTTTT	CASKGAGGTGELFF
TRBV25-1	TRBJ1-2	-	-	TGTGCCAGCAGTGAGGGGGGATATGGCTACACCTTC	CASSEGGYGYTF
TRBV18	TRBJ2-1	TRBD2	-	TGTGCCAGCTCACCGGGACTAGGAGGTGAGCAGTTCTTC	CASSPGLGGEQFF
TRBV11-1	TRBJ2-3	TRBD1	-	TGTGCCAGCAGCAACCGGGACAGTAACACAGATACGCAGTATTTT	CASSNRDSNTDTQYF
TRBV28	TRBJ1-5	-	-	TGTGCCAGCAGTTTATCCCAGGGATATCAGCCCCAGCATTTT	CASSLSQGYQPQHF
TRBV6-5	TRBJ1-1	-	many	TGTGCCAGCACCAACCCAGGGACTGAAGCTTTCTTT	CASTNPGTEAFF
TRBV4-1	TRBJ1-2	-	once	TGCGCCAGCAGCCAAGAGTCGGGGAACTATGGCTACACCTTC	CASSQESGNYGYTF
TRBV6-1	TRBJ1-2	-	-	TGTGCCAGCAGTGAAAGGACAGTCTATGGCTACACCTTC	CASSERTVYGYTF
TRBV20-1	TRBJ2-7	-	-	TGCAGTGCTAGTGGCAGACACTACGAGCAGTACTTC	CSASGRHYEQYF
TRBV4-2	TRBJ2-1	TRBD2	-	TGTGCCAGCAGCCAAGGGGCTAGCGGGGGACCACACAATGAGCAGTTCTTC	CASSQGASGGPHNEQFF
TRBV9	TRBJ2-1	-	-	TGTGCCAGCAGCGTAGGGCCCGGCGGCGATGAGCAGTTCTTC	CASSVGPGGDEQFF